This T cell receptor (beta chain) appears in the sequencing data of a study of CD8 T cells in Susac syndrome. Trimming removed 5 bases at V and 5 bases at J, with 22 bases between. Germline values: CDR1 LNHNV, CDR2 YYDKDF (reference sequence). The CDR3 extends over 16 amino acids. Random hexamers were used to reverse transcribe 0.5 to 1 ug of RNA. From the immunoSEQ multiplex PCR reads, TCRdb called clonotypes with MiXCR, one entry per CDR3 protein. The sample has 85,000 to 90,000 distinct CDR3 sequences, over 80% seen once. The chain has TRBV15 and TRBJ2-7; D uncertain. This clonotype was obtained from a human donor in good health. Sequences were obtained from CD8+ T cells from PBMCs. Here the CDR3 reads CATSPPYNYLNNEQYF. CDR3 sequence (DNA): TGTGCCACCAGCCCTCCCTACAATTACCTAAACAACGAGCAGTACTTC.